What follows describes a single T cell receptor beta chain. Per the study methods: The assay estimated nucleated cells by amplifying reference gene primers. Data came from immunoSEQ multiplex PCR; TCRdb stores just in-frame clones and leaves some out. That table furnishes V, J and clone size, whereas the DNA furnished D and trimming. Counted here are roughly 25,000 clones, 80% to 90% occurring once; the ten biggest clones make up around 8.9%. Trimming pared 0 bases from V and 15 bases from J, leaving 15 bases between. There are 13 residues in the CDR3. The germline V gene encodes CDR1 SGHDN and CDR2 FVKESK. This sample stems from a study of blood T cell repertoires in COVID-19. Overall study: Samples came from the United States, Italy and Spain, spanning acute and convalescent COVID-19. From T cells, B-cell-depleted T cells, or PBMCs came the material, which was cDNA or gDNA.

The sequenced sample consisted of peripheral blood. This receptor was obtained from a man in his 70s with acute or convalescent COVID-19. The gene calls are TRBV14 and TRBJ2-1; tentative D call: TRBD2 (5 bases). The DNA for the CDR3 is TGTGCCAGCAGCCAAGATCTGGGGAGCCCAACGTTCTTC. The encoded protein is CASSQDLGSPTFF.